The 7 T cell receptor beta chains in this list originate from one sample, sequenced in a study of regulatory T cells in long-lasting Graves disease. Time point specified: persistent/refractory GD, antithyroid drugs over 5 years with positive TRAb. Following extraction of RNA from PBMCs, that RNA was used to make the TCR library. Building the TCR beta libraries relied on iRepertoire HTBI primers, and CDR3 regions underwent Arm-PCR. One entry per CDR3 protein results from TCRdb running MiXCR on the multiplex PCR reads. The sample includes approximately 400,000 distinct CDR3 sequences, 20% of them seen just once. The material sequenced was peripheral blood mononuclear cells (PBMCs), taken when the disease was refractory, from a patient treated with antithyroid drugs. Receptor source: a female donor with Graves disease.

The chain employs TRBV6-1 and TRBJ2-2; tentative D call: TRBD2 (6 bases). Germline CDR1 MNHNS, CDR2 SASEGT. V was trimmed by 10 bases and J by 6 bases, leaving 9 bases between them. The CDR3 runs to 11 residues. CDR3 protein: CAIWRAGELFF. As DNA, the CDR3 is TGTGCCATCTGGAGGGCCGGGGAGCTGTTTTTT.

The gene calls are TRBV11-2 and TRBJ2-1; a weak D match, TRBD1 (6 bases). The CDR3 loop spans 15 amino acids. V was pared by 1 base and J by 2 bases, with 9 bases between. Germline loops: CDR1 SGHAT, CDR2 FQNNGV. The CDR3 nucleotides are TGTGCCAGCAGCTTAGGTCAGGGGACCTACAATGAGCAGTTCTTC. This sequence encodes CASSLGQGTYNEQFF. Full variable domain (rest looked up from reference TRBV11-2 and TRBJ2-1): EAGVAQSPRYKIIEKRQSVAFWCNPISGHATLYWYQQILGQGPKLLIQFQNNGVVDDSQLPKDRFSAERLKGVDSTLKIQPAKLEDSAVYLCASSLGQGTYNEQFFGPGTRLTVL.

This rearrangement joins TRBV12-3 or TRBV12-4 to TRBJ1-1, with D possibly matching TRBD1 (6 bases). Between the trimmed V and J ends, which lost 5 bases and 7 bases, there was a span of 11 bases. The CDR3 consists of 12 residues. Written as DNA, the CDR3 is TGTGCCAGCAGTCCCGGACAGTTTGAAGCTTTCTTT. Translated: CASSPGQFEAFF.

The DNA of the CDR3 is TGTGCCAGCAGGGCCTTAGCGAACACCGGGGAGCTGTTTTTT. This gives the protein CASRALANTGELFF. The genes are TRBV12-3 or TRBV12-4 and TRBJ2-2; D ambiguous. The length of the CDR3 is 14 residues. Trimming removed 6 bases from V and 0 bases from J, with 8 bases in between.

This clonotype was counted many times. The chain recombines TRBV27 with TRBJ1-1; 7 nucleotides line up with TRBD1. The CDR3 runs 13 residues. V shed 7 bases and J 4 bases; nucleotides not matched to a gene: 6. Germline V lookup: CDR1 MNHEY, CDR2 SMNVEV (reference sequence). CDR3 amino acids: CASKWWDSTEAFF. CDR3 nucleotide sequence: TGTGCCAGCAAGTGGTGGGACAGCACTGAAGCTTTCTTT.

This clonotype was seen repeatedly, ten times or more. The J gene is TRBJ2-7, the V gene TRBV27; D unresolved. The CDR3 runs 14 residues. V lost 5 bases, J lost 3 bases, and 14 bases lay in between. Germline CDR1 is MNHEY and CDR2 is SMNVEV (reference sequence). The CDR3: CASSRVGNVYEQYF. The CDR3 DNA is TGTGCCAGCAGTAGGGTAGGCAATGTCTACGAGCAGTACTTC.

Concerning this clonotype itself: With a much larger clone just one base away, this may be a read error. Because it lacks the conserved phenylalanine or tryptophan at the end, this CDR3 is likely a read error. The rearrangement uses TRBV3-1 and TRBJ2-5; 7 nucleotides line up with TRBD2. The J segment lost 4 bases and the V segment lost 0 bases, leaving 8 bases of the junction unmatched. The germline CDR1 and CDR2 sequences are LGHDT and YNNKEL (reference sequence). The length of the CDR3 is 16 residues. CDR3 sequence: CASSQDGGGSLETQYL. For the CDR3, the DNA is TGTGCCAGCAGCCAAGATGGTGGCGGGAGTTTAGAGACCCAGTACCTC.